This T cell receptor beta chain was recorded in a study of blood T cell repertoires in COVID-19. Turning to the study itself: Material from acute and convalescent COVID-19 was sourced from the United States, Italy and Spain.

Authors' methods: Reference gene primers were amplified, and this amplification served to estimate nucleated cell counts. Sequencing was performed with immunoSEQ multiplex PCR; in TCRdb, only in-frame clones are kept and a portion is missing. The D gene and trimming were derived from the DNA, and the V and J assignments and clone size from that table. The repertoire holds about 440,000 clones, with 87% as singletons. From germline, CDR1 is LNHDA and CDR2 SQIVND (reference sequence). The CDR3 loop spans 14 amino acids. V was shortened by 7 bases and J by 3 bases, with 13 bases between the two germline ends. In assigning cohorts, the study relied on participant-reported clinical history.

Material for sequencing was PBMCs or T cells enriched from blood (not recorded which). V is TRBV19 and J is TRBJ1-5; possibly TRBD1 for D (5 bases). This TCR was sampled from a woman between 18 and 30 years old with acute COVID-19. CDR3 residues: CASKPTGSNQPQHF. CDR3 nucleotide sequence: TGTGCCAGTAAACCTACAGGCTCCAATCAGCCCCAGCATTTT.